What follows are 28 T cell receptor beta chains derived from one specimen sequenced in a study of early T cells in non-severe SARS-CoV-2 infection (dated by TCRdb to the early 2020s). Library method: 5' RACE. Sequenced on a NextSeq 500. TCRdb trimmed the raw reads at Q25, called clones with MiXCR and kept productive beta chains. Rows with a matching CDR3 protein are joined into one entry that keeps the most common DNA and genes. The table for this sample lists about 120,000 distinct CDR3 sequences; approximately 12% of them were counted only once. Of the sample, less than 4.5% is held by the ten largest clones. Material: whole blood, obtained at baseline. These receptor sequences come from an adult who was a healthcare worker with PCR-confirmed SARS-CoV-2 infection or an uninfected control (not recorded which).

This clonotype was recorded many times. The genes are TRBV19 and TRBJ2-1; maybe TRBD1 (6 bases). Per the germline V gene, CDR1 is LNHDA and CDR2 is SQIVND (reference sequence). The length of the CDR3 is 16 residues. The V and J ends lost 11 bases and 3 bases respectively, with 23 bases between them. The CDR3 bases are TGTGCCGTTCGCTCTAGGGGGATGGGGCACTACAATGAGCAGTTCTTC. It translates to CAVRSRGMGHYNEQFF.

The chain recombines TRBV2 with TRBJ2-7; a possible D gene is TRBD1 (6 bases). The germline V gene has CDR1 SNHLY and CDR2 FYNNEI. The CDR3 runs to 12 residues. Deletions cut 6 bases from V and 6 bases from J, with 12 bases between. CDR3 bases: TGTGCCAGCAGAGCACAGGGACCCGAGCAGTACTTC. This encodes CASRAQGPEQYF.

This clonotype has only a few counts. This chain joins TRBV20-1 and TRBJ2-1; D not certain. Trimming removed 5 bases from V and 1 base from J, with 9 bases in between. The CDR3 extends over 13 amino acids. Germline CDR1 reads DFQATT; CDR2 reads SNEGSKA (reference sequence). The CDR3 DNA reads TGCAGTGCTGACGCATCTTCCTACAATGAGCAGTTCTTC. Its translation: CSADASSYNEQFF.

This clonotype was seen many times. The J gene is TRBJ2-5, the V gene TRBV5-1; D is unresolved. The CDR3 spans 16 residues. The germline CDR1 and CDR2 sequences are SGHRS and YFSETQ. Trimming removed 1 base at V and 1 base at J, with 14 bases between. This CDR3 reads CASSLPPGQSQETQYF. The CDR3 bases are TGCGCCAGCAGCTTGCCTCCGGGTCAGTCCCAAGAGACCCAGTACTTC.

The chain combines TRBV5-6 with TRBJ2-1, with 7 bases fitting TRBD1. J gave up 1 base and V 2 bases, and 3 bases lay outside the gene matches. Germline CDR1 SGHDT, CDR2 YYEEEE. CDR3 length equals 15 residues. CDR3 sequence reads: CASSFRDRSYNEQFF. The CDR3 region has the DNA TGTGCCAGCAGCTTCCGGGACAGATCCTACAATGAGCAGTTCTTC.

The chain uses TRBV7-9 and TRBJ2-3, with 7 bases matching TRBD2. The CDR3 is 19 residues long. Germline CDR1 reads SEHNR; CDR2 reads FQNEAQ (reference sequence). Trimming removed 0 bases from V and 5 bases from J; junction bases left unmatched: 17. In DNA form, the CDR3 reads TGTGCCAGCAGCTTAGCGATCACCAATACACTAGCGTATGAAGATACGCAGTATTTT. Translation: CASSLAITNTLAYEDTQYF.

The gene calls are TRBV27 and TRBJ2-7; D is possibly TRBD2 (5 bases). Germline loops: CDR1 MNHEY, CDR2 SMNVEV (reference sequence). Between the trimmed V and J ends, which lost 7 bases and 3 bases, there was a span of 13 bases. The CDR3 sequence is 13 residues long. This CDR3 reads CASTGGRDYEQYF. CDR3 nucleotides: TGTGCCAGCACGGGCGGGCGTGACTACGAGCAGTACTTC.

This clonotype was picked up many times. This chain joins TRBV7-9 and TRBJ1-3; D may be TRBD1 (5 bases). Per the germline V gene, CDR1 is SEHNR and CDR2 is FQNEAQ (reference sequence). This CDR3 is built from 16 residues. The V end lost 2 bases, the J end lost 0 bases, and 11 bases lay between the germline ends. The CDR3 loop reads CASSLKRTGSGNTIYF. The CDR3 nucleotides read TGTGCCAGCAGCTTAAAACGAACAGGCTCTGGAAACACCATATATTTT.

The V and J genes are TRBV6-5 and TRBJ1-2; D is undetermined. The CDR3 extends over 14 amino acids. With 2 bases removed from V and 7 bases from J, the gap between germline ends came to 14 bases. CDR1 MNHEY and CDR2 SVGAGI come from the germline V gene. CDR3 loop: CASSYRRRVSGYTF. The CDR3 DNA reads TGTGCCAGCAGTTACAGGAGGAGGGTGTCTGGCTACACCTTC.

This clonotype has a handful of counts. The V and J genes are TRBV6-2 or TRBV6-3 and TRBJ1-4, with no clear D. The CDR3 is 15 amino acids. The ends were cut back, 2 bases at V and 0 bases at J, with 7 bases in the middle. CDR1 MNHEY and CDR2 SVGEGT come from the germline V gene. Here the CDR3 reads CASSYRPSTNEKLFF. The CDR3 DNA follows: TGTGCCAGCAGTTACCGGCCCTCAACTAATGAAAAACTGTTTTTT.

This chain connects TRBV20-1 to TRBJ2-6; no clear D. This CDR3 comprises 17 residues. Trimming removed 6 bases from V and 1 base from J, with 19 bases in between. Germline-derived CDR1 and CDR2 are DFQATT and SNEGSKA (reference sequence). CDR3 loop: CSASGPWGSSGANVLTF. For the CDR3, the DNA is TGCAGTGCGTCCGGGCCCTGGGGTTCGTCTGGGGCCAACGTCCTGACTTTC.

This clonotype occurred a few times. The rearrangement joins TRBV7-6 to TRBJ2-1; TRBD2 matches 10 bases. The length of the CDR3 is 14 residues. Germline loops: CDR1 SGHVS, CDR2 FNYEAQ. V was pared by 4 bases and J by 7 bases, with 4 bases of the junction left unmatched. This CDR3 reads CASSSLAGENEQFF. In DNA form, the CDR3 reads TGTGCCAGCAGCTCTCTAGCGGGAGAAAATGAGCAGTTCTTC.

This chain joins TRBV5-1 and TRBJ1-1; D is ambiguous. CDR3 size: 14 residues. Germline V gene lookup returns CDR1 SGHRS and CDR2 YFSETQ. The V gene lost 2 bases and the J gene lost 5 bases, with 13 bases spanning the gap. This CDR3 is CASSFRNMDTEAFF. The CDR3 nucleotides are TGCGCCAGCAGCTTTAGGAACATGGATACTGAAGCTTTCTTT.

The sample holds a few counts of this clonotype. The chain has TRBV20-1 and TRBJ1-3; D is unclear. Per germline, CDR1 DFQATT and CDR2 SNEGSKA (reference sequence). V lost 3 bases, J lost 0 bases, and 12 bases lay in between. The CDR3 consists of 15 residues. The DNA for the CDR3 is TGCAGTGCTAGGGTTGGCTCAAACTCTGGAAACACCATATATTTT. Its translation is CSARVGSNSGNTIYF.

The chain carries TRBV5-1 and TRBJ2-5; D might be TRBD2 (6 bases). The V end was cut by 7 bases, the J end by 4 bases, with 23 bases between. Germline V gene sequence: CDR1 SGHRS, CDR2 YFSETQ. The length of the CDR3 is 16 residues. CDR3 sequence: CASGETREVRRETQYF. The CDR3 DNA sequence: TGCGCCAGCGGGGAGACAAGGGAGGTCCGTAGAGAGACCCAGTACTTC.

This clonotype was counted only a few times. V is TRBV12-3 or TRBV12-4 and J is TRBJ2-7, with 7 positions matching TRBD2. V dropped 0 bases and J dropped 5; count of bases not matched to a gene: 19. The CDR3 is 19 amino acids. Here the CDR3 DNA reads TGTGCCAGCAGTTTAGCGCGGGGAAGTAGAGGGAGGGCCTTCGACGAGCAGTACTTC. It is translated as CASSLARGSRGRAFDEQYF.

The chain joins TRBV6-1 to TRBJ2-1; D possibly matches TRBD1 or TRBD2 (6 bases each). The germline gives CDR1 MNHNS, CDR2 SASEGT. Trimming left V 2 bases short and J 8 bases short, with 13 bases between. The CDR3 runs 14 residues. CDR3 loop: CASSERPGGHEQFF. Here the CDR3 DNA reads TGTGCCAGCAGTGAAAGGCCCGGGGGCCATGAGCAGTTCTTC.

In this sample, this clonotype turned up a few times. The CDR3 region is CASSEAKQQGRNQPQHF. CDR3 nucleotides: TGTGCCAGCAGTGAAGCGAAACAACAGGGGCGCAATCAGCCCCAGCATTTT. The V gene is TRBV6-1, the J gene TRBJ1-5, with 7 bases lining up with TRBD1. V lost 0 bases to trimming and J lost 2 bases; unmatched junction nucleotides: 7. Germline V gives CDR1 MNHNS, CDR2 SASEGT. The CDR3 runs 17 residues.

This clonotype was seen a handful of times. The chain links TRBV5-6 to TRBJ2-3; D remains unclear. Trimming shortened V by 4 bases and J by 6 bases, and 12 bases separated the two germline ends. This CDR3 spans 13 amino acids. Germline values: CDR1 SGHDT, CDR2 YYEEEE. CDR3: CASSPGSLDTQYF. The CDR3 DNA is TGTGCCAGCAGCCCGGGTTCGTTGGATACGCAGTATTTT.

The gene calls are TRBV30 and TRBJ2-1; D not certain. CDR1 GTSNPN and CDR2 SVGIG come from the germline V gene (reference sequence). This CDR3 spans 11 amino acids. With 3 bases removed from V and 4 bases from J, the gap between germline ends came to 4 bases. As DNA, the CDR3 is TGTGCCTGGAGCGGATACAATGAGCAGTTCTTC. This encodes CAWSGYNEQFF.

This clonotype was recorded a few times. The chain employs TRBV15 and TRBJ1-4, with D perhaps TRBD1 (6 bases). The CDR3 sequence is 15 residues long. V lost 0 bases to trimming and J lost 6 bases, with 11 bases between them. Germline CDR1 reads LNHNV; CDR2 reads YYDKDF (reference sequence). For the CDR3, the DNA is TGTGCCACCAGCAGAGACAGGGGTTGGGATGAAAAACTGTTTTTT. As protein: CATSRDRGWDEKLFF.

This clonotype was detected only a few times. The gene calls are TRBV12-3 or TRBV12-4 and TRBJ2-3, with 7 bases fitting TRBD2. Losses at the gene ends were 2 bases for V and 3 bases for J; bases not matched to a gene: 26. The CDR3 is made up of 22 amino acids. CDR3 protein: CASSLMGGTNGPAGRGTDTQYF. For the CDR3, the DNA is TGTGCCAGCAGTTTAATGGGTGGAACCAATGGACCCGCGGGGAGGGGTACAGATACGCAGTATTTT.

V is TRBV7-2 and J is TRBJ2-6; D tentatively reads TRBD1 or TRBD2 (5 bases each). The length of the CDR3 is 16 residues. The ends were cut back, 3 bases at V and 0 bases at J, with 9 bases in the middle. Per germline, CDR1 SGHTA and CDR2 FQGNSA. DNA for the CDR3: TGTGCCAGCAGCTTCGTGGGGGTCTCTGGGGCCAACGTCCTGACTTTC. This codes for CASSFVGVSGANVLTF.

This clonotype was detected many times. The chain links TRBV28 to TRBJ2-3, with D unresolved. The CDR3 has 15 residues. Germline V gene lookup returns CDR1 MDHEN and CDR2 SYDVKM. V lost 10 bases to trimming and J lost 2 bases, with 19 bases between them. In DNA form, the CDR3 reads TGTGCCACAAAAGGAGTGGGAACCTTCACAGATACGCAGTATTTT. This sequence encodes CATKGVGTFTDTQYF.

CDR3 region: CASSPTLNTDTQYF. CDR3 coding DNA: TGTGCCAGCAGCCCCACACTTAACACAGATACGCAGTATTTT. The V call is TRBV9, the J call TRBJ2-3; D call uncertain. Per germline, CDR1 SGDLS and CDR2 YYNGEE. This CDR3 region has 14 residues. V lost 4 bases, J lost 2 bases, and 11 bases lay in between.

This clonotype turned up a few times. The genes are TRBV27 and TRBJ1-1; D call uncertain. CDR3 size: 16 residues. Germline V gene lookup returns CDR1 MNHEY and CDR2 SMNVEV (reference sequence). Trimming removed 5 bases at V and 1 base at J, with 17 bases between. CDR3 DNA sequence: TGTGCCAGCAGTCCTAGAGGCAGGTCGCCGAACACTGAAGCTTTCTTT. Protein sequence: CASSPRGRSPNTEAFF.

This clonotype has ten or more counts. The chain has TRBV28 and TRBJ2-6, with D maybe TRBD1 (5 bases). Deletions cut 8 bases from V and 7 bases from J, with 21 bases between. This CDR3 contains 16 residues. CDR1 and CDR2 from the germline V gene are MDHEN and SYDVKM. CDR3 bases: TGTGCCAGCTGTAATAGCAGGGCTGGGCGAGCCAACGTCCTGACTTTC. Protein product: CASCNSRAGRANVLTF. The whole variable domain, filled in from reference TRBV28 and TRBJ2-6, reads DVKVTQSSRYLVKRTGEKVFLECVQDMDHENMFWYRQDPGLGLRLIYFSYDVKMKEKGDIPEGYSVSREKKERFSLILESASTNQTSMYLCASCNSRAGRANVLTFGAGSRLTVL.

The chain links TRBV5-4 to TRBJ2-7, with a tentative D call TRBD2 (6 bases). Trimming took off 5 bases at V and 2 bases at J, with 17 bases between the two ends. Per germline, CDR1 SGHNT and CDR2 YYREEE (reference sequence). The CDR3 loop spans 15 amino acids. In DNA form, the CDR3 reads TGTGCCAGCAGTCGGGGACGACTAGGTCCCTACGAGCAGTACTTC. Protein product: CASSRGRLGPYEQYF.